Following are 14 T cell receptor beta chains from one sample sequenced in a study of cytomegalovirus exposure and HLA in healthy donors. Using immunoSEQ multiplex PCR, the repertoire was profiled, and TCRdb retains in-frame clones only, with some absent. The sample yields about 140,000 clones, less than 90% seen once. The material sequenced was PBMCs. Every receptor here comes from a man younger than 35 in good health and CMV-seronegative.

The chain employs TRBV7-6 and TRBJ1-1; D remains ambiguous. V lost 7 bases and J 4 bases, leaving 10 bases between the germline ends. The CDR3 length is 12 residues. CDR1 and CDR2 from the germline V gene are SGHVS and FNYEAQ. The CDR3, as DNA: TGTGCCAGCATAACGTTAGTCACTGAAGCTTTCTTT. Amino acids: CASITLVTEAFF.

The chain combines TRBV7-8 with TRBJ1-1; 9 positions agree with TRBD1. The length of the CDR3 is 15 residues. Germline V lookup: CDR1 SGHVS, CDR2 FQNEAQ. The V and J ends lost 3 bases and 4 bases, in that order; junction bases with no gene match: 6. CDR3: CASSLGQGTITEAFF. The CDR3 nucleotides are TGTGCCAGCAGCTTGGGACAGGGAACTATCACTGAAGCTTTCTTT. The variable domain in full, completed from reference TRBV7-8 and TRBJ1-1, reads GAGVSQSPRYKVAKRGQDVALRCDPISGHVSLFWYQQALGQGPEFLTYFQNEAQLDKSGLPSDRFFAERPEGSVSTLKIQRTQQEDSAVYLCASSLGQGTITEAFFGQGTRLTVV.

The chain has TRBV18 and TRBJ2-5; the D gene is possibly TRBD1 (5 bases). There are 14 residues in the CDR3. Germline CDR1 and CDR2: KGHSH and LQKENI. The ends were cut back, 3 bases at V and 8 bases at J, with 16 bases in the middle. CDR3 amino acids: CASSPGAAATTQYF. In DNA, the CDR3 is TGTGCCAGCTCACCTGGGGCGGCAGCTACCACCCAGTACTTC.

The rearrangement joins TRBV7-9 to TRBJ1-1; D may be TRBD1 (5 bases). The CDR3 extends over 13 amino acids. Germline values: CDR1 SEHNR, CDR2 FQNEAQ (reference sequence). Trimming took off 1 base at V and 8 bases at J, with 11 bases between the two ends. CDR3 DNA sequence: TGTGCCAGCAGCTTAGGAGAGTGGGGCGAAGCTTTCTTT. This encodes CASSLGEWGEAFF.

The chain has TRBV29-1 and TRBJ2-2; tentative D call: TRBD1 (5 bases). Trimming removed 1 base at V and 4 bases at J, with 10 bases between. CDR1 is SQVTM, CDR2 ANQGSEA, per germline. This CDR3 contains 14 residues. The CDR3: CSVEGGPSTGELFF. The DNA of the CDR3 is TGCAGCGTTGAAGGGGGCCCCTCCACCGGGGAGCTGTTTTTT.

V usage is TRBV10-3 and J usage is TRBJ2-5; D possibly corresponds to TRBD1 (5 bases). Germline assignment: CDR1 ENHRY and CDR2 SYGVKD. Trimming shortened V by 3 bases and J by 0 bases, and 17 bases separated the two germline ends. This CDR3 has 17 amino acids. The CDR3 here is CAISDPQGRQHQETQYF. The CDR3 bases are TGTGCCATCAGTGATCCCCAAGGTCGACAGCACCAAGAGACCCAGTACTTC.

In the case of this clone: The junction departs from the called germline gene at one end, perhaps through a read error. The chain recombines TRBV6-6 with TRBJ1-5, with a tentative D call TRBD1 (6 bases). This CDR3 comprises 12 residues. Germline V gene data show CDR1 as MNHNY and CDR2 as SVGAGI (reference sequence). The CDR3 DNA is TGCAAAGCCGGGGGGCCTAATCAGCCCCAGCATTTT. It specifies CKAGGPNQPQHF.

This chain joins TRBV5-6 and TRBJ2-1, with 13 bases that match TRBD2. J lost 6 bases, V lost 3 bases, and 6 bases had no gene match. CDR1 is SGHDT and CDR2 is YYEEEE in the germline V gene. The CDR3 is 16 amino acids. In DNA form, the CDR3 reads TGTGCCAGCAGCTCCGCTACTAGCGGGAGGGCCAATGAGCAGTTCTTC. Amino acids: CASSSATSGRANEQFF.

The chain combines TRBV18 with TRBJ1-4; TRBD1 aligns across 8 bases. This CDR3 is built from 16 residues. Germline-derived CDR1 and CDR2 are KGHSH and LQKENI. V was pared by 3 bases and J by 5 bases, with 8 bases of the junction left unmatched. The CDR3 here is CASSPNPGQDNEKLFF. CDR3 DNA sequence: TGTGCCAGCTCACCCAATCCGGGACAGGACAATGAAAAACTGTTTTTT.

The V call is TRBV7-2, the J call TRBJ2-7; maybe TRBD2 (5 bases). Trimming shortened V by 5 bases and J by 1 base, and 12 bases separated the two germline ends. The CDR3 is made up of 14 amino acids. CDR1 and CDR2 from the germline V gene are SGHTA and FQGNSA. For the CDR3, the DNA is TGTGCCAGCAGCCTGGGCGGGCGGTCCTACGAGCAGTACTTC. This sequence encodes CASSLGGRSYEQYF.

CDR3 coding DNA: TGTGCCAGCAGTTACTCCCCAGACTACGAGCAGTACTTC. Protein sequence: CASSYSPDYEQYF. The chain links TRBV6-5 to TRBJ2-7; unclear D gene. The CDR3 consists of 13 residues. With 0 bases removed from V and 3 bases from J, the gap between germline ends came to 6 bases. In germline, CDR1 is MNHEY, CDR2 SVGAGI.

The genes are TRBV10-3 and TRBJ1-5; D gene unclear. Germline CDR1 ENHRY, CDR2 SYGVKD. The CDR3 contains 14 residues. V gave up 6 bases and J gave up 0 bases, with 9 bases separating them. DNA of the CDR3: TGTGCCATCAGCGAGGTTTATAGCAATCAGCCCCAGCATTTT. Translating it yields CAISEVYSNQPQHF.

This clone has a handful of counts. Here the CDR3 DNA reads TGTGCCAGCAGTTTCGGGACTAGCGGATACGAGCAGTACTTC. This encodes CASSFGTSGYEQYF. The chain combines TRBV6-1 with TRBJ2-7, with 11 bases aligning to TRBD2. Germline V gene sequence: CDR1 MNHNS, CDR2 SASEGT. The CDR3 length is 14 residues. Trimming removed 5 bases from V and 4 bases from J; junction bases left unmatched: 4.

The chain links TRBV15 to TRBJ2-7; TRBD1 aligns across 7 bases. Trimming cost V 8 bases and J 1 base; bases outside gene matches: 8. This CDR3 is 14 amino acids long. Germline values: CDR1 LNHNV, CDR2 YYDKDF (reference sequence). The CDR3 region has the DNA TGTGCCACCCGGACCGGGACAGAATCCTACGAGCAGTACTTC. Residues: CATRTGTESYEQYF.